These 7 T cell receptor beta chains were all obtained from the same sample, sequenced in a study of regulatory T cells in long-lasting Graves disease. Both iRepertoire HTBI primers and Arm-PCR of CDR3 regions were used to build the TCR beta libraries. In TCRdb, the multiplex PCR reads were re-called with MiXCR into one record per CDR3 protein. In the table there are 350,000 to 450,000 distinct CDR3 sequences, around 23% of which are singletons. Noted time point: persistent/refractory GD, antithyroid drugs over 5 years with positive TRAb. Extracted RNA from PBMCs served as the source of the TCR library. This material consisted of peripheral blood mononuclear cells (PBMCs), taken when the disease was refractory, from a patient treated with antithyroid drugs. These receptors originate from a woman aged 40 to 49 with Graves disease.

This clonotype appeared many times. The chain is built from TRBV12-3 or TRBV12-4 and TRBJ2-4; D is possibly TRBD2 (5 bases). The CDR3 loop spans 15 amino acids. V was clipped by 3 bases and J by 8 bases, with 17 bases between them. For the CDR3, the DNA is TGTGCCAGCAGTTTGTGGGGTGGAGGTGAGGACATTCAGTACTTC. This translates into CASSLWGGGEDIQYF.

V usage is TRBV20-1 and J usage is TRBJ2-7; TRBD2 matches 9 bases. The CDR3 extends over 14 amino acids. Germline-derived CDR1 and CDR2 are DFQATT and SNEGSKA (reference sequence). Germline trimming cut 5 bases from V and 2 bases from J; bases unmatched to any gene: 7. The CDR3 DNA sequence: TGCAGTGCTTCACCGAGCGGGGGGCCCTACGAGCAGTACTTC. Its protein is CSASPSGGPYEQYF.

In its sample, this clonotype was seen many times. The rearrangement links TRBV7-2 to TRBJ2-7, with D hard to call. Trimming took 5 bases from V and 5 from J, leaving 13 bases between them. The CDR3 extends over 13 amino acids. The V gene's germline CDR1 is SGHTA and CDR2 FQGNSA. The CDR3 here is CASSPLSANEQYF. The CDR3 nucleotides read TGTGCCAGCAGCCCTCTCTCCGCGAACGAGCAGTACTTC.

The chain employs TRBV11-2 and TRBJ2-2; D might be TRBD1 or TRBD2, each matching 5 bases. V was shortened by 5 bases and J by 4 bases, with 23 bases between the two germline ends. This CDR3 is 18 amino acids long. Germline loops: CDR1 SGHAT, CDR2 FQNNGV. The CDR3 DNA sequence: TGTGCCAGCAGCGGTAGGGGTAGGAGGACTGTTATCACCGGGGAGCTGTTTTTT. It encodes CASSGRGRRTVITGELFF.

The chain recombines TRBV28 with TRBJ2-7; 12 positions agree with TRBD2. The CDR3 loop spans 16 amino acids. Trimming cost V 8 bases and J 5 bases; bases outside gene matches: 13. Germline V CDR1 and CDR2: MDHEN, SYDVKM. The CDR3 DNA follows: TGTGCCAGCTCACCACCGGCTAGCGGGAGGGCCGACGAGCAGTACTTC. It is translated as CASSPPASGRADEQYF.

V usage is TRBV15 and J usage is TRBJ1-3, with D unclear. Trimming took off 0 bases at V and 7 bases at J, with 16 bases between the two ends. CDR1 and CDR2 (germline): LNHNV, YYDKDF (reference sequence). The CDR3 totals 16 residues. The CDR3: CATSREVFGVWNTIYF. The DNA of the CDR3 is TGTGCCACCAGCAGAGAGGTTTTTGGAGTTTGGAACACCATATATTTT.

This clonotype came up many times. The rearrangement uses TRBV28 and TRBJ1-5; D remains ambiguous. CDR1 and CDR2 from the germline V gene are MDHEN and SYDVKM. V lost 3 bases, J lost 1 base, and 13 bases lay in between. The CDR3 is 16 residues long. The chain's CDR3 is CASSFWAVESNQPQHF. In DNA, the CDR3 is TGTGCCAGCAGTTTTTGGGCCGTGGAGAGCAATCAGCCCCAGCATTTT.